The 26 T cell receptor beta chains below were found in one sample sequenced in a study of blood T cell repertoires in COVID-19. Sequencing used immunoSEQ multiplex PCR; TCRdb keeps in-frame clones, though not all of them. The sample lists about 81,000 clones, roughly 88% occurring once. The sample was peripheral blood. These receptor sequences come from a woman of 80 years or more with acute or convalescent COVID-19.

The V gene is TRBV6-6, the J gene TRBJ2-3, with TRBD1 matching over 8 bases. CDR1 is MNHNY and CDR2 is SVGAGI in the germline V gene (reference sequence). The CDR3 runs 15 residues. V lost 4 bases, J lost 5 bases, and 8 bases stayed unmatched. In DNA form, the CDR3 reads TGTGCCAGCAGTTCCCCCGAACAGGGGGGAGATACGCAGTATTTT. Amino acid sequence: CASSSPEQGGDTQYF.

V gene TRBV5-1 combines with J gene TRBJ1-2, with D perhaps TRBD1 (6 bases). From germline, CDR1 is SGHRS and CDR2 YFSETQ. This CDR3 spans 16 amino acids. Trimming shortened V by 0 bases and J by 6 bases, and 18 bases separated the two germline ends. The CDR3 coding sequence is TGCGCCAGCAGCTTGGGGTATACAGGGAATCGGGATGGCTACACCTTC. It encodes CASSLGYTGNRDGYTF. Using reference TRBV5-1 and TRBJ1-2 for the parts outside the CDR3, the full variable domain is KAGVTQTPRYLIKTRGQQVTLSCSPISGHRSVSWYQQTPGQGLQFLFEYFSETQRNKGNFPGRFSGRQFSNSRSEMNVSTLELGDSALYLCASSLGYTGNRDGYTFGSGTRLTVV.

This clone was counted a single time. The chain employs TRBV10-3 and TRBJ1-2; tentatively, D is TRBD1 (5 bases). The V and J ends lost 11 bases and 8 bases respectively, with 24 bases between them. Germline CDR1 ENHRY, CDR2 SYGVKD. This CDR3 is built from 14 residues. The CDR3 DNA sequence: TGTGCCTGCAAGGCGGCAGGGTCGTGGAACGGCTACACCTTC. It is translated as CACKAAGSWNGYTF.

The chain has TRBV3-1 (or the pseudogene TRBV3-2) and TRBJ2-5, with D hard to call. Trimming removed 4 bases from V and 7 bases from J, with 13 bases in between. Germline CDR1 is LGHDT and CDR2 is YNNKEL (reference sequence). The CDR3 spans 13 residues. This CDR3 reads CASSRDGPTTQYF. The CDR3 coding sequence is TGTGCCAGCAGCCGAGATGGGCCGACGACCCAGTACTTC.

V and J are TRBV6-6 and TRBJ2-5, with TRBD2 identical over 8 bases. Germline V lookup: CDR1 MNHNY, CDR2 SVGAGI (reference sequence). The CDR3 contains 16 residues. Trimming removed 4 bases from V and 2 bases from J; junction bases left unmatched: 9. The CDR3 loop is CASSFSGTRKQETQYF. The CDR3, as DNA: TGTGCCAGCAGTTTCTCCGGGACTAGAAAACAAGAGACCCAGTACTTC.

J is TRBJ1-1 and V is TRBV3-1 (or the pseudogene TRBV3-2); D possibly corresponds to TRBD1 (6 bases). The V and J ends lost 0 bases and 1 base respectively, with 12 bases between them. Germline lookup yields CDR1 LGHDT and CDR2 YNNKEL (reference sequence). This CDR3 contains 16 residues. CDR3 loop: CASSQEFGTTNTEAFF. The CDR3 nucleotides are TGTGCCAGCAGCCAAGAATTCGGGACAACGAACACTGAAGCTTTCTTT.

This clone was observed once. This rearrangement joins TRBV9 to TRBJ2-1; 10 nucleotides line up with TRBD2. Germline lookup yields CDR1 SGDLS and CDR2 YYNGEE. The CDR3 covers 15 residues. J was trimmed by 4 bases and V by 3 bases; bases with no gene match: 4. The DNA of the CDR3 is TGTGCCAGCAGCGCCCTAGCGGGAGTTTACAATGAGCAGTTCTTC. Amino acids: CASSALAGVYNEQFF.

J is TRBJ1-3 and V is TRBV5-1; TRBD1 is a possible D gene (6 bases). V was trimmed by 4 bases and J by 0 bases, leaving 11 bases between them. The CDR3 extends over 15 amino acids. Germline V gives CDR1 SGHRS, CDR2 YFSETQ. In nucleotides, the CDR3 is TGCGCCAGCAGCCCCGAAGGGGGCTCTGGAAACACCATATATTTT. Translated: CASSPEGGSGNTIYF.

DNA of the CDR3: TGTGCCAGCAGTGAAGCCAGGGGGCAGACCCAGTACTTC. It is translated as CASSEARGQTQYF. The gene calls are TRBV2 and TRBJ2-5, with 8 bases identical to TRBD1. Germline CDR1 reads SNHLY; CDR2 reads FYNNEI. The CDR3 runs to 13 residues. The trim removed 0 bases at V and 6 bases at J, leaving 0 bases unmatched.

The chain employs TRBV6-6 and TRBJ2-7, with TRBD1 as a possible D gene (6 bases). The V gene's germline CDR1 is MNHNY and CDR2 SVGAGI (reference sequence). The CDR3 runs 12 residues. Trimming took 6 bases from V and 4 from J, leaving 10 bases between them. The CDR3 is CASRGRGYEQYF. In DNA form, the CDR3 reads TGTGCCAGCAGGGGAAGGGGGTACGAGCAGTACTTC.

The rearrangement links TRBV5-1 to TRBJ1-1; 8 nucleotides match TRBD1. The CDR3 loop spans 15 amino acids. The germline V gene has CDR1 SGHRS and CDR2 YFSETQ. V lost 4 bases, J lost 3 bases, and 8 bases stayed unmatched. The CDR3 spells CASSLGQALYTEAFF. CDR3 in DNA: TGCGCCAGCAGCCTGGGACAGGCCCTGTACACTGAAGCTTTCTTT.

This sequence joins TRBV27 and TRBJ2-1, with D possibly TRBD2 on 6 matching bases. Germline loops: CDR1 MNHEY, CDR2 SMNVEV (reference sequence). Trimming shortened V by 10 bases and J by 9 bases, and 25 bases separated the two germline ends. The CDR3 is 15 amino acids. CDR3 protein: CATQPLRDSGGEQFF. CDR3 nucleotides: TGTGCCACGCAGCCCCTCCGGGACTCCGGGGGTGAGCAGTTCTTC.

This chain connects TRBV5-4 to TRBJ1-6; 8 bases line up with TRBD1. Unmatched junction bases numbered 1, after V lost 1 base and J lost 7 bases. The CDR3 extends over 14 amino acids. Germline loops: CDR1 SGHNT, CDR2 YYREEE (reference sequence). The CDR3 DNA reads TGTGCCAGCAGCTTGAGGGACAGGAATTCACCCCTCCACTTT. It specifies CASSLRDRNSPLHF.

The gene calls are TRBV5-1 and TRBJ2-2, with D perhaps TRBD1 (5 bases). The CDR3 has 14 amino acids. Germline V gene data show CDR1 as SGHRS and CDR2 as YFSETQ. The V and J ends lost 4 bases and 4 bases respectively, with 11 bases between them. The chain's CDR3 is CASSRRGGTGELFF. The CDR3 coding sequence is TGCGCCAGCAGCCGTAGGGGCGGCACCGGGGAGCTGTTTTTT.

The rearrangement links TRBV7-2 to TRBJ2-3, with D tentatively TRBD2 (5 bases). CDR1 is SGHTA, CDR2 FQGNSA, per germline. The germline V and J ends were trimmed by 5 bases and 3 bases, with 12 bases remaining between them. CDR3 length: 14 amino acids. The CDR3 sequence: CASSPRPGTDTQYF. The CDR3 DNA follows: TGTGCCAGCAGCCCTCGTCCGGGGACAGATACGCAGTATTTT.

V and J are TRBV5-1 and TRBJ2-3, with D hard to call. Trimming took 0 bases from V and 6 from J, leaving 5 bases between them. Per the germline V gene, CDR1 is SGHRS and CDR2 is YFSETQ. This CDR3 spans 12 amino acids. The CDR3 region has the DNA TGCGCCAGCAGCTTGGCCTTGGATACGCAGTATTTT. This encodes CASSLALDTQYF.

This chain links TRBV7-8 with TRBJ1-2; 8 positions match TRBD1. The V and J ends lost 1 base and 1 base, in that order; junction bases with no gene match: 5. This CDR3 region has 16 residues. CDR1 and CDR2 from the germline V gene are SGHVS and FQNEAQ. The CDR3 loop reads CASSLVAGQGNYGYTF. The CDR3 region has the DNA TGTGCCAGCAGCTTAGTTGCTGGACAGGGTAACTATGGCTACACCTTC.

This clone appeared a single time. In DNA form, the CDR3 reads TGTGCCAGCAGCCAAGAACCAGGGCACTATGGCTACACCTTC. This sequence encodes CASSQEPGHYGYTF. The chain combines TRBV3-1 (or the pseudogene TRBV3-2) with TRBJ1-2; TRBD1 is a possible D gene (5 bases). The CDR3 consists of 14 residues. Germline-derived CDR1 and CDR2 are LGHDT and YNNKEL (reference sequence). V was clipped by 0 bases and J by 3 bases, with 8 bases between them.

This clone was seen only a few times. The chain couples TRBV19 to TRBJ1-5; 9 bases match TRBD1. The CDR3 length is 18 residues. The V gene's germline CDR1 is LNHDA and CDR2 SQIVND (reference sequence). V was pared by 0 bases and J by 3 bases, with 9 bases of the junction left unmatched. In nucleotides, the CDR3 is TGTGCCAGTAGTATAGATTCGACCGGGACAGGGAACAATCAGCCCCAGCATTTT. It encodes CASSIDSTGTGNNQPQHF.

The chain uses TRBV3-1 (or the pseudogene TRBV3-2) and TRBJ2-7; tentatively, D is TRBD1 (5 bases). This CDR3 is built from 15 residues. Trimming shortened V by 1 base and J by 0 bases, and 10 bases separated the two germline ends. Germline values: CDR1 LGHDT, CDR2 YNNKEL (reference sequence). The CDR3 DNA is TGTGCCAGCAGCCAAGGCGCAGGGTACTCCTACGAGCAGTACTTC. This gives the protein CASSQGAGYSYEQYF.

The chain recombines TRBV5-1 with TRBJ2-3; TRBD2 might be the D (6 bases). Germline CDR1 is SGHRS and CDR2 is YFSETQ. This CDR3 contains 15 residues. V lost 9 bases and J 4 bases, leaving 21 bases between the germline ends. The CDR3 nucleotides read TGCGCCACAGCTGGAGGAGGGCGAGGTTCAGATACGCAGTATTTT. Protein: CATAGGGRGSDTQYF.

CDR3 protein: CATSRDRGITEAFF. In DNA, the CDR3 is TGTGCCACCAGCAGGGACAGGGGGATAACTGAAGCTTTCTTT. The rearrangement uses TRBV15 and TRBJ1-1, with 10 nucleotides matching TRBD1. Germline CDR1 reads LNHNV; CDR2 reads YYDKDF (reference sequence). With 3 bases clipped from V and 5 bases from J, the junction kept 3 bases outside the gene matches. There are 14 residues in the CDR3.

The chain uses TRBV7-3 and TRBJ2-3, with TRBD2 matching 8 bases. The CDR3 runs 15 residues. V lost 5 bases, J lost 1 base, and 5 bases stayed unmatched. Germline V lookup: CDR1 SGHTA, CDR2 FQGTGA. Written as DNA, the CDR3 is TGTGCCAGCAGCCTAAGCGGGGGCCGCACAGATACGCAGTATTTT. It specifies CASSLSGGRTDTQYF.

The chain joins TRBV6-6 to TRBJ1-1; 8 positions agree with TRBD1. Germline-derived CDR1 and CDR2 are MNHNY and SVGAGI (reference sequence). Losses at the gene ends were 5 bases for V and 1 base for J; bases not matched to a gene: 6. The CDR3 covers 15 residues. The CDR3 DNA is TGTGCCAGCAGTCGTGGGGGGACAGGGAACACTGAAGCTTTCTTT. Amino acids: CASSRGGTGNTEAFF.

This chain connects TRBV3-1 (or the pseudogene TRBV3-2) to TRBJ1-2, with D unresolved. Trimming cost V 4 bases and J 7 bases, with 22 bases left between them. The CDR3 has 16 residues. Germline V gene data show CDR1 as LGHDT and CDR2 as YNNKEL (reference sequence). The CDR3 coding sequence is TGTGCCAGCAGCCGAAGGGAGAGAGCCCCCATTTTTGGCTACACCTTC. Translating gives CASSRRERAPIFGYTF.

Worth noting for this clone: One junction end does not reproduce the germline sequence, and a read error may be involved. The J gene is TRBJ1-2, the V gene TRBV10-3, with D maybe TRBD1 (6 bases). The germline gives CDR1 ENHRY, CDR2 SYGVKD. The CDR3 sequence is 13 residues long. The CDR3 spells CAISESRGAALNF. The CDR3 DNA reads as TGTGCCATCAGTGAGTCGCGGGGGGCCGCTTTAAACTTC.